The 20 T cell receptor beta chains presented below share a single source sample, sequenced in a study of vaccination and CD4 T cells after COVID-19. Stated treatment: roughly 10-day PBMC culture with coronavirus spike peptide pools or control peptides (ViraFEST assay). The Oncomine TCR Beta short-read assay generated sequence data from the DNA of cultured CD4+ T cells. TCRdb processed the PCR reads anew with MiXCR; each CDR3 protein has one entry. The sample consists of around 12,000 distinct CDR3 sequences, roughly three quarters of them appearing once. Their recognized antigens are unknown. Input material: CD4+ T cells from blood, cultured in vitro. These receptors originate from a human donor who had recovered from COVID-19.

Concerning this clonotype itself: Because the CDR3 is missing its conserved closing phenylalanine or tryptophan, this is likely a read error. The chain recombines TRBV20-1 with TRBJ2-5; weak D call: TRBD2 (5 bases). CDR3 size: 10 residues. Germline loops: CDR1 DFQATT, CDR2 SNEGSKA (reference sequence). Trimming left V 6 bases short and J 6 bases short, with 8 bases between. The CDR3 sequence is CSAGGKTQYY. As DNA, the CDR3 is TGCAGTGCAGGAGGAAAGACCCAGTACTAC.

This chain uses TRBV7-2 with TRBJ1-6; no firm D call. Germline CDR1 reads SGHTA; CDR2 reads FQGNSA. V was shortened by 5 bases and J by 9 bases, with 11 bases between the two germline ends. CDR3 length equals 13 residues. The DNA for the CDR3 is TGTGCCAGCAGCCTTCGTCGGATTTCACCCCTCCACTTT. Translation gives CASSLRRISPLHF.

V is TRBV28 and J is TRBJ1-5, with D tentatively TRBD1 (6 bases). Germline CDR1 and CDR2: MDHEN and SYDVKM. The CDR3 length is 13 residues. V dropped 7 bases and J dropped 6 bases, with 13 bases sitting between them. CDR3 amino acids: CASTIQGIQPQHF. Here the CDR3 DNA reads TGTGCCAGCACTATACAGGGAATTCAGCCCCAGCATTTT.

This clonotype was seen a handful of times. Written as DNA, the CDR3 is TGCAGTGCTCCCAGCGGTAACCCCTCTGGGGCCAACGTCCTGACTTTC. Amino acids: CSAPSGNPSGANVLTF. The chain uses TRBV20-1 and TRBJ2-6, with D possibly TRBD2 on 5 matching bases. Deletions cut 5 bases from V and 0 bases from J, with 14 bases between. This CDR3 is built from 16 residues. Germline values: CDR1 DFQATT, CDR2 SNEGSKA (reference sequence).

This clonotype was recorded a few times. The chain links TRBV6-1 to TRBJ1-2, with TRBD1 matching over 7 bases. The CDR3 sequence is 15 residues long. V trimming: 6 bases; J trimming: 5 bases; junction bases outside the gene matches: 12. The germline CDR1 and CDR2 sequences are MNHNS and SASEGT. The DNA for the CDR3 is TGTGCCAGCAGCACCGACCGACAGGGTGGTTATGGCTACACCTTC. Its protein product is CASSTDRQGGYGYTF.

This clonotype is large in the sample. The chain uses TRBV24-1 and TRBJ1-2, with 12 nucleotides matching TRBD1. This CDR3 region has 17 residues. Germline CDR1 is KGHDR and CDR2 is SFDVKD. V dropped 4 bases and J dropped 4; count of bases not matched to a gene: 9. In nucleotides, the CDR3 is TGTGCCACCAGTGACCCCGGGACAGGGGGCGCTTCCTATGGCTACACCTTC. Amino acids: CATSDPGTGGASYGYTF.

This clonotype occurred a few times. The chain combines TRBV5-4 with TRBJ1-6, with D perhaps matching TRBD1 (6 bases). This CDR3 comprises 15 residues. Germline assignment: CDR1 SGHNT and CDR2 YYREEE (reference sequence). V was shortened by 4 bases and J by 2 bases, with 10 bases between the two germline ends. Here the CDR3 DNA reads TGTGCCAGCAGCCCGACAGGAACCTATAATTCACCCCTCCACTTT. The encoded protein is CASSPTGTYNSPLHF. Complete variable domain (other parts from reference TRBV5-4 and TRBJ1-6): ETGVTQSPTHLIKTRGQQVTLRCSSQSGHNTVSWYQQALGQGPQFIFQYYREEENGRGNFPPRFSGLQFPNYSSELNVNALELDDSALYLCASSPTGTYNSPLHFGNGTRLTVT.

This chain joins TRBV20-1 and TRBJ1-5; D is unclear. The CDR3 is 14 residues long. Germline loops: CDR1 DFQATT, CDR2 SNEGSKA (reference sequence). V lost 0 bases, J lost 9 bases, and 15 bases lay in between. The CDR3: CSARDRVATGPQHF. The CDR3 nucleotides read TGCAGTGCTAGAGATCGGGTAGCCACCGGGCCCCAGCATTTT.

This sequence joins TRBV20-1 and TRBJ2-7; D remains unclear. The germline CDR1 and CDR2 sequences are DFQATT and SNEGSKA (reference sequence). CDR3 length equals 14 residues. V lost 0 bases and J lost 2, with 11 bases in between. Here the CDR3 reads CSARDSSGPYEQYF. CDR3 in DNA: TGCAGTGCTAGAGATTCATCCGGACCCTACGAGCAGTACTTC.

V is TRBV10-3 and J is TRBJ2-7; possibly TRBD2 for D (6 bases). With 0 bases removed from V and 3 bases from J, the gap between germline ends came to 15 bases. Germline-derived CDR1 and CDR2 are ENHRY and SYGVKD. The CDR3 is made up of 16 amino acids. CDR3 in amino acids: CAISESITSRYYEQYF. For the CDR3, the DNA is TGTGCCATCAGTGAGTCGATTACTAGCAGATACTACGAGCAGTACTTC.

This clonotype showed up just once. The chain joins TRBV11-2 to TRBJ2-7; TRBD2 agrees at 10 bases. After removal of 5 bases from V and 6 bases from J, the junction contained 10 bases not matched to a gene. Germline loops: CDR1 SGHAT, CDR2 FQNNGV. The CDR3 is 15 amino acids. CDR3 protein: CASSTSAGGPGEQYF. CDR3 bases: TGTGCCAGCAGCACTTCAGCGGGAGGGCCCGGCGAGCAGTACTTC.

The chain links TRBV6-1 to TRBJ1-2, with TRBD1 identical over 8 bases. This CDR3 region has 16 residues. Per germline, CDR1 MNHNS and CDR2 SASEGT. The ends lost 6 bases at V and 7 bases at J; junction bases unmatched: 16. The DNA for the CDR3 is TGTGCCAGCAGACAACGTTCCAGGGGGCTAAGGTCTGGCTACACCTTC. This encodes CASRQRSRGLRSGYTF.

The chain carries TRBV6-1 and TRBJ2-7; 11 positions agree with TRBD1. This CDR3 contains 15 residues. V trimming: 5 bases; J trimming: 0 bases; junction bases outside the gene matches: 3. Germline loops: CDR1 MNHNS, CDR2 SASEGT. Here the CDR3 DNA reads TGTGCCAGCAGTCAGGGGACAGGGGGCTCCTACGAGCAGTACTTC. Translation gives CASSQGTGGSYEQYF.

In DNA, the CDR3 is TGCAGTGCTAGAATTAGCGGGAGGGAGACCCAGTACTTC. This translates into CSARISGRETQYF. The chain is built from TRBV20-1 and TRBJ2-5, with TRBD2 matching 10 bases. The CDR3 runs to 13 residues. Per germline, CDR1 DFQATT and CDR2 SNEGSKA (reference sequence). V lost 2 bases, J lost 5 bases, and 2 bases stayed unmatched.

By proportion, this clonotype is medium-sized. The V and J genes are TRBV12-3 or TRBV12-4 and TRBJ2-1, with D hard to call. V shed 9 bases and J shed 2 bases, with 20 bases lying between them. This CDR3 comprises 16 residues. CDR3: CARTSYQPGPYNEQFF. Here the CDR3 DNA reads TGTGCCAGAACTTCTTACCAGCCCGGCCCCTACAATGAGCAGTTCTTC.

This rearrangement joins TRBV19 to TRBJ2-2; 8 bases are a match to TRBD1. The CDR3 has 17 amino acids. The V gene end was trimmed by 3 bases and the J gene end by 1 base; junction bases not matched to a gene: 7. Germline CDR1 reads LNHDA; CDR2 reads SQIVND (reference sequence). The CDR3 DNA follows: TGTGCCAGTAGTATCCAGGGGGCCCGCTTGAACACCGGGGAGCTGTTTTTT. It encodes CASSIQGARLNTGELFF.

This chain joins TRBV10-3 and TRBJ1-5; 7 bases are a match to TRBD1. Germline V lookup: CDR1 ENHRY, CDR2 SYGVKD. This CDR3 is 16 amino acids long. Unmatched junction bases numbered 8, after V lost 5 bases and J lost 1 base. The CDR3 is CAISQLGQASNQPQHF. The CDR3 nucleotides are TGTGCCATCAGTCAGCTAGGACAGGCAAGCAATCAGCCCCAGCATTTT.

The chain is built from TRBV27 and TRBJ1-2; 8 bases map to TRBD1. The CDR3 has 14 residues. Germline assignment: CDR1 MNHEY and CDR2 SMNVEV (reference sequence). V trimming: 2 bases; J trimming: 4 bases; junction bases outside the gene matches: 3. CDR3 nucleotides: TGTGCCAGCAGTTTACAGGGGGCGGTCTATGGCTACACCTTC. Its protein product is CASSLQGAVYGYTF.

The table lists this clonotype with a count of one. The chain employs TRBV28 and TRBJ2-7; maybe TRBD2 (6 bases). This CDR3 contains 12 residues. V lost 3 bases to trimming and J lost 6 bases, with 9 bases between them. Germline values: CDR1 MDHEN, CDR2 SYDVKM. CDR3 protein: CASSLGGSEQYF. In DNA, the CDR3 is TGTGCCAGCAGTTTGGGAGGCTCCGAGCAGTACTTC.

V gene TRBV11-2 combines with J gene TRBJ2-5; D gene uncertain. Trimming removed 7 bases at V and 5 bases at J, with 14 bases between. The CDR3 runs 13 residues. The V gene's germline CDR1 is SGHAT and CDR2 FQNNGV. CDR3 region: CASTASPQETQYF. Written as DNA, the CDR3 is TGTGCCAGCACCGCGTCGCCGCAGGAGACCCAGTACTTC.